The clone carrying this T cell receptor beta chain occurred a few times. What it recognizes is unknown. Its ends do not fully match the called genes, so a read error is possible. This specimen belongs to a study of blood T cells in healthy people across ages. The study, taken as a whole, reports: Age showed a roughly linear inverse relationship with TCR beta diversity per million T cells. Naive CD4+ cell counts and diversity both ran higher in long-lived than in aged donors.

The second PCR ran about 7 to 12 cycles with a sample-barcoded 5' primer and J-beta primers. Tagging of each cDNA molecule was performed by a template-switch adaptor with 12 random nucleotides. TCRdb re-analysed the 5' RACE reads in MiXCR, keeping a single row per CDR3 protein. Among about 570,000 distinct CDR3 sequences listed, 25% to 30% were seen once. Sequenced: blood. The source of this sequence is a woman in her 70s in good health.

In DNA form, the CDR3 reads TGCGCCGGCAGCTTCAGGAGCGGGGCCTTCCAAGAGACCCAGTACTTC. This encodes CAGSFRSGAFQETQYF. The chain carries TRBV5-1 and TRBJ2-5; 7 bases map to TRBD2. CDR1 SGHRS and CDR2 YFSETQ come from the germline V gene. This CDR3 spans 16 amino acids.